What follows describes a single T cell receptor (beta chain). Antigen specificity is unknown. This entry belongs to a study of graft-versus-host responses after intestinal transplantation. Study context: Recipients got multivisceral, liver-intestinal, or isolated intestinal transplants.

Repertoires were generated with immunoSEQ multiplex PCR, while TCRdb's copy carries only in-frame clones and drops some. The sample consists of just under 85,000 clones, less than 95% of them appearing once. Per germline, CDR1 MGHRA and CDR2 YSYEKL. CDR3 length equals 15 residues. Trimming at V came to 3 bases and at J to 7 bases, leaving 3 bases not matched to a gene. Study-level results: Peak circulating GvH clone levels were associated with early post-transplant HvG declines. The study found high graft-versus-host to host-versus-graft clonal ratios in allografts of patients with graft-donor T cell macrochimerism.

This specimen was unstimulated CD8+ T cells sorted from spleen or lymph node cells, taken before transplant. This receptor was identified in a human donor who was the organ donor for an intestinal transplant. V gene TRBV4-1 combines with J gene TRBJ1-6, with 10 nucleotides matching TRBD1. The CDR3 DNA sequence: TGCGCCAGCAGCCATCCGGGACAGGGGAATTCACCCCTCCACTTT. Its protein is CASSHPGQGNSPLHF.